Sequencing of this TCR beta chain was carried out in a study of blood T cell repertoires in COVID-19. Study in general: Acute and convalescent COVID-19 samples came from the United States, Italy and Spain. From T cells, B-cell-depleted T cells, or PBMCs came the material, which was cDNA or gDNA.

Enrollment of patients from Seattle took place during active infection, with longitudinal follow-up. Authors' methods: Amplification of reference gene primers provided the estimated nucleated cell counts. TCRdb keeps only in-frame clones here, not all; method: immunoSEQ multiplex PCR. V and J calls and clone size are given by that table; D and trimming were obtained from the DNA. Of around 210,000 clones in the sample, just under 85% were seen once. The CDR3 extends over 16 amino acids. In germline, CDR1 is SNHLY, CDR2 FYNNEI. V was clipped by 6 bases and J by 1 base; unmatched bases: 7. The sequencing sample was made of peripheral blood. The rearrangement links TRBV2 to TRBJ1-5, with 9 bases identical to TRBD1. This receptor was identified in a man between 60 and 75 years old with COVID-19, enrolled during active disease. The CDR3 bases are TGTGCCAGCAGGGACAGGGGATTCGAAAGCAATCAGCCCCAGCATTTT. This encodes CASRDRGFESNQPQHF.